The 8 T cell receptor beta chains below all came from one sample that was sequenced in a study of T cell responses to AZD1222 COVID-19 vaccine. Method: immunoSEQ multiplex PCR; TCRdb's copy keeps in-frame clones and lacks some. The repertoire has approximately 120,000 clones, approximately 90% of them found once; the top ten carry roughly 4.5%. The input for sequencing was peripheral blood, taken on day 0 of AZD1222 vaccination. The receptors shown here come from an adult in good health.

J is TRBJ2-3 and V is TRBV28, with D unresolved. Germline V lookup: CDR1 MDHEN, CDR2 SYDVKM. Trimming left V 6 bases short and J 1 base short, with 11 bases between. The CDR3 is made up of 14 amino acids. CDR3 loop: CASSRNYRTDTQYF. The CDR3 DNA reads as TGTGCCAGCAGCCGGAACTACCGCACAGATACGCAGTATTTT.

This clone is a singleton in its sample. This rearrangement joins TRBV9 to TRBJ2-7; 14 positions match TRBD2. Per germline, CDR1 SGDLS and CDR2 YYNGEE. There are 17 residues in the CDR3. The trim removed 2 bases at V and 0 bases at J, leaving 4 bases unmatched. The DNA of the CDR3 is TGTGCCAGCAGCGTGACTAGCGGGGGGGCCCCCTCCTACGAGCAGTACTTC. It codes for CASSVTSGGAPSYEQYF.

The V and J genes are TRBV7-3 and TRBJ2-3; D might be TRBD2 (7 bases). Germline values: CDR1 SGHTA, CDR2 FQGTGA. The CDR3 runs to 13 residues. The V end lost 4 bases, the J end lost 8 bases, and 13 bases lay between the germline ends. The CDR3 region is CASSSGEGGTQYF. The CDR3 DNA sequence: TGTGCCAGCAGCTCAGGGGAGGGCGGTACGCAGTATTTT.

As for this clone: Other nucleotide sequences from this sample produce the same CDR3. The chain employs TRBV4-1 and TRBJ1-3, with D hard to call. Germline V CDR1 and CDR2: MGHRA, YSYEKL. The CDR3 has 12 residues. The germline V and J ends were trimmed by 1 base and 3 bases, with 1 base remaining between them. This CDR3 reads CASSQGGNTIYF. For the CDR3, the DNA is TGCGCCAGCAGCCAAGGTGGAAACACCATATATTTT.

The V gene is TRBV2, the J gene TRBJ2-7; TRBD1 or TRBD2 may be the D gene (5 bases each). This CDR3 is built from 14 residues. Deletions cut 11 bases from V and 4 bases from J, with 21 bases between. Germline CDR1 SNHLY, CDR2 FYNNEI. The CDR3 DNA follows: TGTGCCGCGAGGGGAGAGGCCTTCCCTTACGAGCAGTACTTC. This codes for CAARGEAFPYEQYF.

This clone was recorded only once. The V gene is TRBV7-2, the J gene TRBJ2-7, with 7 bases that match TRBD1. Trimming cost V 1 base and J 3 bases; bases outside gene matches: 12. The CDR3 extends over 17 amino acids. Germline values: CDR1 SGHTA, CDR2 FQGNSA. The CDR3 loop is CASSLELYGTVHYEQYF. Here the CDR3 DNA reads TGTGCCAGCAGCTTAGAACTCTATGGGACAGTCCACTACGAGCAGTACTTC.

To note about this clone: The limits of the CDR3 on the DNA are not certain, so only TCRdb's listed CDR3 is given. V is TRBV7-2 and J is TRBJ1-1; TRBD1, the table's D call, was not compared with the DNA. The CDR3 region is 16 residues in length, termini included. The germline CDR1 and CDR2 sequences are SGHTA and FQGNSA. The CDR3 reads CASSFRARGLSTEAFF.

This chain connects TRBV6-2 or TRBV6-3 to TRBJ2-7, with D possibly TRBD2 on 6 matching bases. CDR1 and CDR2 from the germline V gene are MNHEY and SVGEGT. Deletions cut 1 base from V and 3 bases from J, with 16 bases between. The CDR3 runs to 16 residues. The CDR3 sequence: CASSYFAGRTIYEQYF. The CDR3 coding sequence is TGTGCCAGCAGTTACTTTGCAGGGAGGACAATCTACGAGCAGTACTTC.